Detailed here is one T cell receptor (beta chain). Germline lookup yields CDR1 KGHSH and CDR2 LQKENI. The ends lost 0 bases at V and 2 bases at J; junction bases unmatched: 13. The CDR3 totals 18 residues. This record belongs to a study of cytomegalovirus exposure and HLA in healthy donors. The PCR used 60 Vbeta and 13 Jbeta primers. The repertoire was sequenced with immunoSEQ multiplex PCR; TCRdb's copy has only in-frame clones and lacks some. There are around 190,000 clones in the sample; about 81% occur only once, and approximately 4.8% lies in the top ten. This chain uses TRBV18 with TRBJ2-7, with 7 nucleotides matching TRBD1. This TCR derives from a man in his thirties or forties in good health and CMV-seropositive. Source material: PBMCs. The CDR3 region has the DNA TGTGCCAGCTCACCACCAGTGTCGACAGGGACCGTTCCCTACGAGCAGTACTTC. Its protein is CASSPPVSTGTVPYEQYF.